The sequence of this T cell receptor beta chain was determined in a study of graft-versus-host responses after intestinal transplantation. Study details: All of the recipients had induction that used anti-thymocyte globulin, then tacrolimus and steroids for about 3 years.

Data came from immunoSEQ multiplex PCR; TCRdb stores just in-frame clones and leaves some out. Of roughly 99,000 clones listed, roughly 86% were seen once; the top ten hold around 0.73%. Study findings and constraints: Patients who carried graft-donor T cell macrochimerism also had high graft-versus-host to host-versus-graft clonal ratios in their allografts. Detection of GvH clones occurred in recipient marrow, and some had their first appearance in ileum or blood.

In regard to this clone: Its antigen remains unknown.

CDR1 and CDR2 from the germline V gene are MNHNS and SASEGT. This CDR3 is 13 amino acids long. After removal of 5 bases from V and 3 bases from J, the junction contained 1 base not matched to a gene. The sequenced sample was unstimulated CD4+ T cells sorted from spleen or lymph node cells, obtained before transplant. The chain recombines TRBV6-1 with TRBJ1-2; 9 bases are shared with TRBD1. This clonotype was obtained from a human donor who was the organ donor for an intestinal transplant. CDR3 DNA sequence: TGTGCCAGCAGTCGGGACAGGGACTATGGCTACACCTTC. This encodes CASSRDRDYGYTF.